This entry describes one T cell receptor beta chain. The data stem from a study of blood T cell repertoires in COVID-19. The overall study: Sites in the United States, Italy and Spain provided acute and convalescent COVID-19 samples. Sample material is recorded as cDNA or gDNA derived from T cells, B-cell-depleted T cells, or PBMCs.

Germline V gene lookup returns CDR1 SGHAT and CDR2 FQNNGV. Trimming stripped 3 bases from V and 1 base from J, with 10 bases between. This CDR3 contains 15 residues. Per the authors' pipeline: Estimation of nucleated cell counts was performed using reference gene primer amplification. TCRdb keeps only in-frame clones here, not all; method: immunoSEQ multiplex PCR. V and J calls and clone size are given by that table; D and trimming were obtained from the DNA. The table includes approximately 82,000 clones, approximately 75% detected once. This TCR was recovered from a human donor in a cohort sampled during active COVID-19. The rearrangement joins TRBV11-2 to TRBJ2-1; D not certain. The sample taken for sequencing was peripheral blood. The CDR3 bases are TGTGCCAGCAGCTTGGCCGCGACATCCTACAATGAGCAGTTCTTC. As protein: CASSLAATSYNEQFF. The variable domain in full, with the rest retrieved from reference TRBV11-2 and TRBJ2-1, is EAGVAQSPRYKIIEKRQSVAFWCNPISGHATLYWYQQILGQGPKLLIQFQNNGVVDDSQLPKDRFSAERLKGVDSTLKIQPAKLEDSAVYLCASSLAATSYNEQFFGPGTRLTVL.